Described below is a single T cell receptor beta chain sequence and its context. Antigen: not known. The germline gene is not matched at one end of the junction; a read error may be the cause. Using unique molecular identifiers, the investigators prepared the TCRbeta library. Each CDR3 protein gets one entry after TCRdb re-called the PCR reads with MiXCR. Of approximately 430,000 distinct CDR3 sequences in the sample, about 17% are singletons; the top ten hold roughly 29%. This sample is part of a study of T-cell reconstitution after alpha-beta-depleted transplantation in children. Findings and caveats of the study: The origin of high day-60 TCRbeta diversity in some patients lay in surviving recipient T cells and thymic progenitors. At around two months after transplant, the alpha-beta T cells were reportedly derived from several hundred expanded clones that came from non-depleted graft cells. T-cell numbers and diversity one year post-transplant derived largely from freshly generated T cells.

Germline lookup yields CDR1 ENHRY and CDR2 SYGVKD. The CDR3 sequence is 13 residues long. The receptor comes from a boy less than two years old who had a stem cell transplant for Wiskott-Aldrich syndrome, so the T cells may come from the graft donor. Material: PBMCs, mostly from graft donor cells, obtained 360 days after TCRalphabeta/CD19-depleted stem cell transplant. The chain carries TRBV10-3 and TRBJ2-7; the match to TRBD1 covers 9 bases. CDR3 sequence reads: CAIQDRGSHEQYF. In DNA form, the CDR3 reads TGTGCCATCCAGGACAGGGGCTCCCACGAGCAGTACTTC.